Below, 13 T cell receptor beta chains from the same sample are listed, as sequenced in a study of pediatric ulcerative colitis. Assay used: immunoSEQ multiplex PCR; TCRdb lists only in-frame clones, some missing. The sample consists of about 64,000 clones, 77% of them appearing once. Sequences were obtained from blood. The receptors were sampled from a boy aged 5 to 17 with moderate ulcerative colitis.

The V call is TRBV18, the J call TRBJ2-5; 7 bases map to TRBD2. The CDR3 contains 14 residues. V trimming: 3 bases; J trimming: 1 base; junction bases outside the gene matches: 2. Germline CDR1 and CDR2: KGHSH and LQKENI. CDR3 coding DNA: TGTGCCAGCTCACCGCTAGCGGCCCAAGAGACCCAGTACTTC. Translated, it gives CASSPLAAQETQYF.

The V call is TRBV4-3, the J call TRBJ2-3, with D possibly being TRBD2 (7 bases). The V end was cut by 1 base, the J end by 6 bases, with 14 bases between. This CDR3 is 15 amino acids long. Germline lookup yields CDR1 LGHNA and CDR2 YSLEER. CDR3 loop: CASSQAVRGADTQYF. The CDR3 bases are TGCGCCAGCAGCCAAGCTGTACGGGGGGCCGATACGCAGTATTTT.

The rearrangement joins TRBV23-1 to TRBJ2-7; D gene unclear. TRBV23-1 has ORF status, its function being uncertain. V was pared by 2 bases and J by 0 bases, with 11 bases between. This CDR3 region has 15 residues. CDR3 residues: CASSQKVRSSYEQYF. CDR3 coding DNA: TGCGCCAGCAGTCAAAAGGTCAGGAGCTCCTACGAGCAGTACTTC.

The table lists this clone with a count of one. The chain couples TRBV25-1 to TRBJ2-7; D ambiguous. Between the trimmed V and J ends, which lost 1 base and 5 bases, there was a span of 6 bases. Germline-derived CDR1 and CDR2 are MGHDK and SYGVNS. The CDR3 has 12 amino acids. The CDR3 region has the DNA TGTGCCAGCAGTGAATCGACCCACGAGCAGTACTTC. It specifies CASSESTHEQYF.

The chain uses TRBV5-6 and TRBJ2-5, with 10 bases that match TRBD2. The CDR3 covers 16 residues. The germline V gene encodes CDR1 SGHDT and CDR2 YYEEEE. V was pared by 4 bases and J by 1 base, with 7 bases of the junction left unmatched. The CDR3 protein is CASSPHLAGGQETQYF. CDR3 DNA: TGTGCCAGCAGCCCCCATTTAGCGGGGGGCCAAGAGACCCAGTACTTC.

J is TRBJ2-1 and V is TRBV29-1; unclear D gene. Trimming removed 5 bases at V and 4 bases at J, with 6 bases between. The CDR3 is made up of 11 amino acids. Germline V gene sequence: CDR1 SQVTM, CDR2 ANQGSEA. The CDR3 protein is CSVRQYNEQFF. The CDR3 nucleotides read TGCAGCGTTCGGCAGTACAATGAGCAGTTCTTC.

J is TRBJ2-1 and V is TRBV4-1; the match to TRBD2 covers 11 bases. CDR1 is MGHRA, CDR2 YSYEKL, per germline. Trimming at V came to 0 bases and at J to 9 bases, leaving 13 bases not matched to a gene. The CDR3 has 18 residues. The CDR3 nucleotides are TGCGCCAGCAGCCAAGATTCTTCCGGGCTAGCGGGAGGTCTTGAGCAGTTCTTC. Translating gives CASSQDSSGLAGGLEQFF.

The rearrangement joins TRBV14 to TRBJ2-3; 8 bases align to TRBD2. V shed 2 bases and J 2 bases; nucleotides not matched to a gene: 3. Germline CDR1 reads SGHDN; CDR2 reads FVKESK. This CDR3 contains 15 residues. The CDR3 DNA follows: TGTGCCAGCAGCCAATTAGCGGGGTTCACAGATACGCAGTATTTT. It encodes CASSQLAGFTDTQYF.

In regard to this clone: A read error may account for a junction end that differs from germline. The CDR3 loop reads CATSRVEDTQYF. The CDR3 coding sequence is TGTGCCACCAGCCGGGTCGAAGATACGCAGTATTTT. This chain connects TRBV9 to TRBJ2-3; D call uncertain. Germline CDR1 is SGDLS and CDR2 is YYNGEE. This CDR3 spans 12 amino acids.

The chain joins TRBV7-6 to TRBJ2-3; the D gene is possibly TRBD2 (5 bases). V gave up 5 bases and J gave up 5 bases, with 17 bases separating them. The CDR3 has 15 residues. The germline gives CDR1 SGHVS, CDR2 FNYEAQ. CDR3 residues: CASSPRTGMRDTQYF. The CDR3 nucleotides read TGTGCCAGCAGCCCCCGGACCGGGATGCGAGATACGCAGTATTTT.

The chain has TRBV6-5 and TRBJ1-6; a possible D gene is TRBD1 (5 bases). V was clipped by 5 bases and J by 9 bases, with 8 bases between them. The CDR3 runs to 12 residues. Germline lookup yields CDR1 MNHEY and CDR2 SVGAGI. The DNA of the CDR3 is TGTGCCAGCAGTCAGAGGGGTTCACCCCTCCACTTT. It yields the protein CASSQRGSPLHF.

V gene TRBV29-1 combines with J gene TRBJ2-7, with 7 bases fitting TRBD1. J was trimmed by 1 base and V by 7 bases; bases with no gene match: 7. Per germline, CDR1 SQVTM and CDR2 ANQGSEA. This CDR3 region has 13 residues. CDR3 in amino acids: CSATTGSSYEQYF. The DNA for the CDR3 is TGCAGCGCTACGACAGGGTCATCCTACGAGCAGTACTTC.

Details on this clone: One junction end disagrees with the germline gene, perhaps due to a read error. The rearrangement links TRBV29-1 to TRBJ1-2; 9 bases fit TRBD1. The CDR3 sequence is 8 residues long. Germline values: CDR1 SQVTM, CDR2 ANQGSEA. CDR3 in amino acids: CSVPQGAF. The CDR3 bases are TGCAGCGTCCCACAGGGGGCTTTC.